This T cell receptor beta chain was recorded in a study of blood T cell repertoires in COVID-19. The length of the CDR3 is 14 residues. Germline-derived CDR1 and CDR2 are LGHDT and YNNKEL (reference sequence). V was cut by 4 bases and J by 0 bases, with 6 bases left in between. This table comes from immunoSEQ multiplex PCR, and its TCRdb copy is limited to in-frame clones, with some not included. This repertoire shows fewer than 300,000 clones, approximately 87% found once; its top ten account for over 2%. This clone occurred a few times. The sample comprised peripheral blood. The receptor was isolated from a woman in her forties or fifties with acute or convalescent COVID-19. This chain joins TRBV3-1 (or the pseudogene TRBV3-2) and TRBJ1-4; D unresolved. In nucleotides, the CDR3 is TGTGCCAGCAGCCCAGACGCAACTAATGAAAAACTGTTTTTT. Encoded protein: CASSPDATNEKLFF.